Listed below are T cell receptor beta chains from one sample, sequenced in a study of cytomegalovirus exposure and HLA in healthy donors. Generated by immunoSEQ multiplex PCR, the TCRdb table keeps only in-frame clones and is missing some. The sample holds around 39,000 clones; about 60% are singletons and the top ten take around 8.7%. Sequencing was done on a sample of PBMCs. The receptors come from a human donor in good health. CDR3s include the opening cysteine and the closing phenylalanine or tryptophan. A D gene is named only where the DNA matches it firmly. Size is stated for part of the rows, as once, few or many counts, or as a class when the clone is expanded.

>TRBJ1-6|.|TRBV7-3|TRBD1
TGTGCCAGCAGCTTAGCCGGGACAGAGAATTCACCCCTCCACTTT
CASSLAGTENSPLHF
>TRBJ1-2|.|TRBV7-9|TRBD1
TGTGCCAGCAGCGAGGGGGCCAGGGCTGGCTACACCTTC
CASSEGARAGYTF
>TRBJ2-1|.|TRBV28|TRBD2
TGTGCCAGCAGTTTATGGGCGGGGGGGCCTATCAATGAGCAGTTCTTC
CASSLWAGGPINEQFF
>TRBJ2-5|.|TRBV5-1|TRBD1
TGCGCCAGCAGCGAGGCCCCGGGACAGTACGAGACCCAGTACTTC
CASSEAPGQYETQYF
>TRBJ1-2|.|TRBV15|TRBD1
TGTGCCACCAGCAGGGGACAGGACCTCTATGGCTACACCTTC
CATSRGQDLYGYTF
>TRBJ1-5|.|TRBV28|TRBD1
TGTGCCAGCAGTAGAACGGGACAGACGCATTTT
CASSRTGQTHF
>TRBJ1-1|.|TRBV18|.
TGTGCCAGCTCACCTTACACTCCGGCGGGCGAAGCTTTCTTT
CASSPYTPAGEAFF
>TRBJ2-2|.|TRBV7-2|.
TGTGCCAGCAGCTTACTGACGGGTGCGGACACCGGGGAGCTGTTTTTT
CASSLLTGADTGELFF
>TRBJ1-2|.|TRBV5-6|.
TGTGCCAGCAGCTTGGTAGGGGTGGATGGCTACACCTTC
CASSLVGVDGYTF
>TRBJ2-5|.|TRBV7-3|TRBD2
TGTGCCAGCAGCTTAACTAGCGGGGGAGAGACCCAGTACTTC
CASSLTSGGETQYF
>TRBJ2-7|few|TRBV7-3|.
TGTGCCAGCAGCTTACTAGGTGGCAGCTCCTACGAGCAGTACTTC
CASSLLGGSSYEQYF
>TRBJ1-5|.|TRBV6-1|.
TGTGCCAGCAGTGAAGCGCAGATACGGAGAAATCAGCCCCAGCATTTT
CASSEAQIRRNQPQHF
>TRBJ1-1|.|TRBV5-1|.
TGCGCCAGCAGCCGCGACACCATGAACACTGAAGCTTTCTTT
CASSRDTMNTEAFF
>TRBJ1-3|once|TRBV18|TRBD1
TGTGCCAGCTCATCCGGACAGGGGGCTTCTGGAAACACCATATATTTT
CASSSGQGASGNTIYF
>TRBJ2-7|.|TRBV28|TRBD1
TGTGCCAGCAGCCCGCCAGGGGGAAGACACGAGCAGTACTTC
CASSPPGGRHEQYF
>TRBJ1-2|.|TRBV7-9|TRBD1
TGTGCCAGCAGCCCACAGGGGGCCCTAACCCCCAGTAGTGGCTACACCTTC
CASSPQGALTPSSGYTF
>TRBJ2-3|.|TRBV7-9|.
TGTGCCAGCAGCGGCACCACAGATACGCAGTATTTT
CASSGTTDTQYF
>TRBJ2-1|few|TRBV28|.
TGTGCCAGCAGTCCAAATAGGGGGGGGAGTAGAATGGAGCAGTTCTTC
CASSPNRGGSRMEQFF
>TRBJ1-3|.|TRBV5-1|TRBD1
TGCGCCAGCAGCTTGGCGGGACAGGGGAGGAACACCATATATTTT
CASSLAGQGRNTIYF
>TRBJ2-1|.|TRBV7-2|.
TGTGCCAGCATCCTTGGACGCGGGGCATACAATGAGCAGTTCTTC
CASILGRGAYNEQFF
>TRBJ1-4|.|TRBV30|.
TGTGCCTCACCATCGACGGGGAATGAAAAACTGTTTTTT
CASPSTGNEKLFF
>TRBJ1-5|.|TRBV2|TRBD1
TGTGCCAGCAAATGGGGACAGGGGGCTCAGCCCCAGCATTTT
CASKWGQGAQPQHF